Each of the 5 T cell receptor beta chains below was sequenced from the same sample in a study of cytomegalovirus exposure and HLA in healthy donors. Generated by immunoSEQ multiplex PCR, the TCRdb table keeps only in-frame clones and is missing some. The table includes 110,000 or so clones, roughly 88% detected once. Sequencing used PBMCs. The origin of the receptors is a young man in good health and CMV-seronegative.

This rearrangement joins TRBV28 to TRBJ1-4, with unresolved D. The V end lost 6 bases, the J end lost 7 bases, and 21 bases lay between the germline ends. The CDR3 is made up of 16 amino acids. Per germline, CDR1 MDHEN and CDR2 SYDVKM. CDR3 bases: TGTGCCAGCAGCCACCAACAGCTGTTAATCTTTGAAAAACTGTTTTTT. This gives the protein CASSHQQLLIFEKLFF. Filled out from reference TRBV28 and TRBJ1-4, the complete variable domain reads DVKVTQSSRYLVKRTGEKVFLECVQDMDHENMFWYRQDPGLGLRLIYFSYDVKMKEKGDIPEGYSVSREKKERFSLILESASTNQTSMYLCASSHQQLLIFEKLFFGSGTQLSVL.

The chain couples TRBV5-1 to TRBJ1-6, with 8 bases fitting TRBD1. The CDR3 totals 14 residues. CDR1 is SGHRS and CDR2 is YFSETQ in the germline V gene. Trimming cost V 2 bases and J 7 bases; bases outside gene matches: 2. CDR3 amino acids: CASSFAGGNSPLHF. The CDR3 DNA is TGCGCCAGCAGCTTCGCAGGGGGCAATTCACCCCTCCACTTT.

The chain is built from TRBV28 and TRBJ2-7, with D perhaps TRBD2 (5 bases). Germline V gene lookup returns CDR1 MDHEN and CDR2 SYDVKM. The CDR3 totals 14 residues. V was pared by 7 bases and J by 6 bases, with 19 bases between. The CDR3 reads CASTTGVAVSEQYF. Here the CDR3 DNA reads TGTGCCAGCACCACCGGGGTTGCAGTGTCCGAGCAGTACTTC.

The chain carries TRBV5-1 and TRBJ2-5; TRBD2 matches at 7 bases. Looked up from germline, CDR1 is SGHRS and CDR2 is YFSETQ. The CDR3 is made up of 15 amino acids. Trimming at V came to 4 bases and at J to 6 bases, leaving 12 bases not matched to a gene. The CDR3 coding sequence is TGCGCCAGCAGCGGGGAGTCGGGGAGGGGAAAGACCCAGTACTTC. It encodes CASSGESGRGKTQYF.

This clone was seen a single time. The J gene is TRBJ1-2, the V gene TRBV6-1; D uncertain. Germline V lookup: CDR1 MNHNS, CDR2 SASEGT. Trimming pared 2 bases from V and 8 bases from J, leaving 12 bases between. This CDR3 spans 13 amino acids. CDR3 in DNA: TGTGCCAGCAGTGAATATAGTCTGGTGGGCTACACCTTC. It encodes CASSEYSLVGYTF.